This is a list of T cell receptor beta chains from one sample in a study of T-cell memory formation after mild COVID-19. TCRdb re-analysed the 5' RACE reads in MiXCR, keeping a single row per CDR3 protein. The sample records tens of thousands of distinct CDR3 sequences, around 14% being singletons. Input material: PBMCs or a T cell subset sorted from them (not recorded which). The receptors here all came from an adult woman who had mild COVID-19 (a few samples of this study predate the infection). Cell type and time point are not known. The CDR3 runs from the conserved cysteine through the conserved F or W. Fields, in order: clone size, J gene, V gene, D gene, CDR3 DNA, CDR3 protein. A D gene is named only where the DNA matches it firmly. A row's size may be missing; if present it is once, few, many or a size class.

clone_size: few
j_call: TRBJ1-1
v_call: TRBV7-9
d_call: .
cdr3_nt: TGTGCCAGCAGCACATCGGGCACTGAAGCTTTCTTT
cdr3_aa: CASSTSGTEAFF

clone_size: many
j_call: TRBJ2-1
v_call: TRBV30
d_call: .
cdr3_nt: TGTGCCTGGAGTCGTCCAGGGGAGGCCAATGAGCAGTTCTTC
cdr3_aa: CAWSRPGEANEQFF

clone_size: .
j_call: TRBJ2-1
v_call: TRBV5-1
d_call: TRBD1
cdr3_nt: TGCGCCAGCAGCTTGTCGGAACAGGGGATCGATGAGCAGTTCTTC
cdr3_aa: CASSLSEQGIDEQFF

clone_size: few
j_call: TRBJ2-5
v_call: TRBV5-1
d_call: .
cdr3_nt: TGCGCCAGCAGCTTTTCGGGAAAAGGGGAGACCCAGTACTTC
cdr3_aa: CASSFSGKGETQYF

clone_size: .
j_call: TRBJ1-2
v_call: TRBV7-9
d_call: .
cdr3_nt: TGTGCCAGCAGCTTGGGGGCCACAGGGATTCCGTATGGCTACACCTTC
cdr3_aa: CASSLGATGIPYGYTF

clone_size: .
j_call: TRBJ2-1
v_call: TRBV12-3/TRBV12-4
d_call: TRBD2
cdr3_nt: TGTGCCAGCAGTCCCCTAGCGGGAGTCAGCGATGAGCAGTTCTTC
cdr3_aa: CASSPLAGVSDEQFF

clone_size: .
j_call: TRBJ2-3
v_call: TRBV7-9
d_call: TRBD1
cdr3_nt: TGTGCCAGCACCGACAGGGGGAGCCCCGCAGATACGCAGTATTTT
cdr3_aa: CASTDRGSPADTQYF

clone_size: few
j_call: TRBJ2-7
v_call: TRBV29-1
d_call: .
cdr3_nt: TGCAGCGTTTTGAGACAGGACTACGAGCAGTACTTC
cdr3_aa: CSVLRQDYEQYF

clone_size: many
j_call: TRBJ1-6
v_call: TRBV7-8
d_call: .
cdr3_nt: TGTGCCAGCAGCCAAAGGGGACATACGAACTCCTATAATTCACCCCTCCACTTT
cdr3_aa: CASSQRGHTNSYNSPLHF

clone_size: .
j_call: TRBJ2-2
v_call: TRBV2
d_call: TRBD2
cdr3_nt: TGTGCCAGCACGACTAGCGGGGCGGGCGGGGAGCTGTTTTTT
cdr3_aa: CASTTSGAGGELFF

clone_size: many
j_call: TRBJ2-7
v_call: TRBV4-2
d_call: TRBD2
cdr3_nt: TGTGCCAGCAGCCAAGATCGAAGCGGGAGGGCCTCCTACGAGCAGTACTTC
cdr3_aa: CASSQDRSGRASYEQYF

clone_size: .
j_call: TRBJ1-1
v_call: TRBV4-1
d_call: .
cdr3_nt: TGCGCCAGCAGCCAAGTTCAGGGCGGGGGCACTGAAGCTTTCTTT
cdr3_aa: CASSQVQGGGTEAFF

clone_size: .
j_call: TRBJ2-7
v_call: TRBV7-9
d_call: .
cdr3_nt: TGTGCCAGCAGCTTAGTGATGGCGTACGAGCAGTACTTC
cdr3_aa: CASSLVMAYEQYF

clone_size: few
j_call: TRBJ2-1
v_call: TRBV4-1
d_call: .
cdr3_nt: TGCGCCAGCAGCCCTGAGGTGGCGGCCTACAATGAGCAGTTCTTC
cdr3_aa: CASSPEVAAYNEQFF

clone_size: .
j_call: TRBJ2-5
v_call: TRBV28
d_call: TRBD2
cdr3_nt: TGTGCCAGCAGTCACGATAGGACTAGCTCCCAAGAGACCCAGTACTTC
cdr3_aa: CASSHDRTSSQETQYF

clone_size: .
j_call: TRBJ2-7
v_call: TRBV29-1
d_call: TRBD1
cdr3_nt: TGCAGCGTTGAAGAGGGACAGGGAGGTGACGAGCAGTACTTC
cdr3_aa: CSVEEGQGGDEQYF

clone_size: few
j_call: TRBJ2-5
v_call: TRBV5-6
d_call: .
cdr3_nt: TGTGCCAGCAGCTTGTGGGGGGACGGCAAAGAGACCCAGTACTTC
cdr3_aa: CASSLWGDGKETQYF